The T cell receptor beta chain under discussion was sequenced for a study of blood T cell repertoires in COVID-19. Only in-frame clones appear in the TCRdb table, and some are missing; sequencing was by immunoSEQ multiplex PCR. The repertoire has 150,000 to 200,000 clones, around 89% of them found once; the top ten carry about 3%. CDR3 size: 15 residues. Germline assignment: CDR1 SGHRS and CDR2 YFSETQ. Unmatched junction bases numbered 5, after V lost 0 bases and J lost 7 bases. The sequence was obtained from a man in his sixties with acute or convalescent COVID-19. This rearrangement joins TRBV5-1 to TRBJ2-7, with TRBD1 matching 12 bases. The sequencing sample was made of peripheral blood. CDR3 in DNA: TGCGCCAGCAGCTTGGAGGGACAGGGGGCGGGTGAGCAGTACTTC. This sequence encodes CASSLEGQGAGEQYF.